The rows below give T cell receptor beta chains drawn from one sample of a study of blood T cell repertoires in COVID-19. The protocol was immunoSEQ multiplex PCR, while the TCRdb copy is restricted to in-frame clones and leaves out a portion. The data contain more than 200,000 clones, around 87% of them singletons. Sequencing was carried out using peripheral blood. The receptors here all came from a woman in her sixties or seventies with COVID-19, enrolled during active disease. CDR3s include the opening cysteine and the closing phenylalanine or tryptophan. Fields, in order: V gene, clone size, D gene, J gene, CDR3 protein, CDR3 DNA. D genes are given only for firm matches. Clone size is shown for a subset of rows, as once, few, many or a class of expanded clone.

TRBV9	once	-	TRBJ2-1	CASSVAPGGDEQFF	TGTGCCAGCAGCGTAGCGCCGGGGGGCGATGAGCAGTTCTTC
TRBV5-6	-	TRBD2	TRBJ2-7	CASSLGGRAEYEQYF	TGTGCCAGCAGCTTGGGCGGGAGGGCCGAGTACGAGCAGTACTTC
TRBV12-3/TRBV12-4	once	-	TRBJ2-1	CASSPHRVSMFF	TGTGCCAGCAGTCCCCACAGGGTAAGTATGTTCTTC
TRBV24-1	-	-	TRBJ2-1	CATCSGLSNEQFF	TGTGCCACCTGTTCGGGACTGAGCAATGAGCAGTTCTTC
TRBV27	-	-	TRBJ2-6	CASSLGASPGANVLTF	TGTGCCAGCAGTTTGGGGGCCTCTCCTGGGGCCAACGTCCTGACTTTC
TRBV30	-	TRBD1	TRBJ2-5	CAWRQGAWETQYF	TGTGCCTGGCGCCAGGGGGCTTGGGAGACCCAGTACTTC
TRBV16	-	TRBD1	TRBJ1-1	CASSQSGQGNTEAFF	TGTGCCAGCAGCCAATCCGGACAGGGGAACACTGAAGCTTTCTTT
TRBV5-1	-	TRBD2	TRBJ2-1	CASSFDPGGVHNEQFF	TGCGCCAGCAGCTTCGACCCGGGAGGGGTCCACAATGAGCAGTTCTTC
TRBV24-1	-	-	TRBJ1-5	CATSDPGSIDQPQHF	TGTGCCACCAGTGACCCAGGGTCAATAGATCAGCCCCAGCATTTT
TRBV3-1/TRBV3-2	few	-	TRBJ2-1	CASSQDLEQHNEQFF	TGTGCCAGCAGCCAAGATCTGGAGCAACACAATGAGCAGTTCTTC
TRBV9	-	-	TRBJ1-2	CASSVAPEYGYTF	TGTGCCAGCAGCGTAGCCCCTGAGTATGGCTACACCTTC
TRBV9	-	TRBD2	TRBJ2-7	CASSVGLGLAGSYEQYF	TGTGCCAGCAGCGTAGGTTTGGGACTAGCGGGGTCCTACGAGCAGTACTTC
TRBV21-1	once	-	TRBJ2-7	CASSKGLAGGYEQYF	TGTGCCAGCAGCAAAGGACTAGCGGGAGGTTACGAGCAGTACTTC
TRBV19	-	TRBD1	TRBJ2-2	CASSRGTGIMTGELFF	TGTGCCAGTAGTAGAGGGACAGGGATAATGACCGGGGAGCTGTTTTTT
TRBV28	-	TRBD1	TRBJ1-1	CASSPYRGPPLTTEAFF	TGTGCCAGCAGTCCTTACAGGGGGCCCCCGTTAACGACTGAAGCTTTCTTT
TRBV5-1	-	TRBD1	TRBJ2-7	CASSLATQGAREQYF	TGCGCCAGCAGCTTGGCCACGCAGGGGGCGCGGGAGCAGTACTTC
TRBV30	-	TRBD1	TRBJ1-2	CAWRGDRGRRGYTF	TGTGCCTGGAGGGGGGACAGGGGGCGAAGGGGCTACACCTTC
TRBV19	once	TRBD1	TRBJ1-5	CASPSGQGFLLPGQPQHF	TGTGCCAGTCCCTCGGGACAGGGGTTCCTGTTACCGGGGCAGCCCCAGCATTTT
TRBV5-1	once	-	TRBJ2-7	CASSSTRSYEQYF	TGCGCCAGCAGCTCTACCCGGAGTTACGAGCAGTACTTC
TRBV7-9	-	-	TRBJ2-2	CASSLRGGTNTGELFF	TGTGCCAGCAGCCTGAGAGGCGGGACGAACACCGGGGAGCTGTTTTTT
TRBV27	-	-	TRBJ1-4	CASSSTGRLPNEKLFF	TGTGCCAGCAGTTCCACAGGACGGCTCCCTAATGAAAAACTGTTTTTT
TRBV5-4	-	-	TRBJ2-1	CASSLSSSVYNEQFF	TGTGCCAGCAGCTTGAGTTCTAGCGTTTACAATGAGCAGTTCTTC
TRBV19	-	-	TRBJ1-1	CASSNPRGSGKTEAFF	TGTGCCAGTAGTAACCCCCGGGGGTCAGGGAAGACTGAAGCTTTCTTT
TRBV5-1	few	-	TRBJ2-7	CASAPGPESSYEQYF	TGCGCCAGCGCCCCTGGGCCGGAAAGCTCCTACGAGCAGTACTTC
TRBV24-1	-	-	TRBJ1-2	CATSGVRDYGYTF	TGTGCCACCAGTGGGGTCAGGGACTATGGCTACACCTTC
TRBV30	-	TRBD1	TRBJ1-5	CAWSGRTQGANQPQHF	TGTGCCTGGAGTGGCCGGACACAGGGGGCGAATCAGCCCCAGCATTTT
TRBV9	-	-	TRBJ1-2	CASSPDRYYGYTF	TGTGCCAGCAGCCCCGACAGGTACTATGGCTACACCTTC
TRBV4-1	-	TRBD1	TRBJ1-2	CASTGQGALSLGGYTF	TGCGCCAGCACTGGACAGGGGGCGCTCAGCCTCGGTGGCTACACCTTC
TRBV30	-	-	TRBJ2-7	CAWGPHLGGEQYF	TGTGCCTGGGGGCCGCACCTGGGCGGGGAGCAGTACTTC
TRBV11-2	-	TRBD1	TRBJ1-6	CASSLAGGYSPLHF	TGTGCCAGCAGCCTCGCAGGGGGTTATTCACCCCTCCACTTT
TRBV7-2	-	-	TRBJ2-5	CASSPEDRKETQYF	TGTGCCAGCAGCCCAGAGGACAGAAAAGAGACCCAGTACTTC
TRBV5-1	-	TRBD1	TRBJ1-1	CASSIRDRGSNTEAFF	TGCGCCAGCAGCATCCGGGACAGGGGCTCCAACACTGAAGCTTTCTTT
TRBV30	-	TRBD2	TRBJ2-1	CAWSVAGGNEQFF	TGTGCCTGGAGCGTAGCGGGAGGTAATGAGCAGTTCTTC
TRBV18	few	TRBD1	TRBJ2-7	CASSSSTGGSFYEQYF	TGTGCCAGCTCATCTTCAACAGGGGGCTCGTTCTACGAGCAGTACTTC
TRBV19	-	-	TRBJ2-4	CASSPQTGPRTKNIQYF	TGTGCCAGTAGTCCCCAGACAGGCCCGAGGACCAAAAACATTCAGTACTTC
TRBV28	-	-	TRBJ1-1	CASSPPTTRSTEAFF	TGTGCCAGCAGCCCGCCGACAACAAGAAGCACTGAAGCTTTCTTT
TRBV4-3	-	-	TRBJ1-6	CASSQDLQTAGSSYNSPLHF	TGCGCCAGCAGCCAAGATCTGCAGACAGCTGGAAGCTCCTATAATTCACCCCTCCACTTT
TRBV24-1	few	TRBD2	TRBJ2-1	CATSGTGTSGAEQFF	TGTGCCACCAGTGGGACCGGGACTAGCGGAGCCGAGCAGTTCTTC
TRBV5-1	-	-	TRBJ2-1	CASSQRRGYNEQFF	TGCGCCAGCAGCCAACGACGGGGCTACAATGAGCAGTTCTTC
TRBV5-1	-	-	TRBJ1-2	CASSLEQANYGYTF	TGCGCCAGCAGCTTGGAACAGGCCAACTATGGCTACACCTTC
TRBV5-1	-	-	TRBJ1-1	CASSLASHGVTEAFF	TGCGCCAGCAGCTTGGCCTCCCACGGGGTCACTGAAGCTTTCTTT
TRBV6-1	-	-	TRBJ1-5	CASSEIRQPQHF	TGTGCCAGCAGTGAAATTCGTCAGCCCCAGCATTTT
TRBV28	-	-	TRBJ1-1	CASRPGHGGTEAFF	TGTGCCAGCAGGCCAGGTCACGGGGGGACTGAAGCTTTCTTT
TRBV4-1	once	TRBD1	TRBJ1-4	CASSQMTTGTDEKLFF	TGCGCCAGCAGCCAAATGACGACAGGGACGGATGAAAAACTGTTTTTT
TRBV5-1	-	TRBD1	TRBJ1-2	CASSQRQGANYGYTF	TGCGCCAGCAGCCAGAGACAGGGGGCGAACTATGGCTACACCTTC
TRBV2	-	-	TRBJ1-6	CASQQGPVGLYNSPLHF	TGTGCCAGCCAACAGGGTCCGGTTGGGCTGTATAATTCACCCCTCCACTTT
TRBV5-1	-	-	TRBJ2-1	CASSPEDSYNEQFF	TGCGCCAGCAGCCCGGAAGACAGTTACAATGAGCAGTTCTTC
TRBV7-2	-	-	TRBJ2-3	CASTLLAWSTDTQYF	TGTGCCAGCACCTTGCTAGCGTGGAGCACAGATACGCAGTATTTT
TRBV3-1/TRBV3-2	-	-	TRBJ2-5	CASSHINSRETQYF	TGTGCCAGCAGCCATATTAATAGTCGGGAGACCCAGTACTTC
TRBV10-3	-	-	TRBJ1-1	CAISMTGLDTEAFF	TGTGCCATCAGCATGACGGGATTGGACACTGAAGCTTTCTTT
TRBV11-2	-	-	TRBJ2-2	CASSHQGGRGSTGELFF	TGTGCCAGCAGCCACCAAGGGGGGAGGGGAAGTACCGGGGAGCTGTTTTTT
TRBV7-8	-	-	TRBJ1-6	CASSSELASPLHF	TGTGCCAGCAGCTCGGAGTTAGCCTCACCCCTCCACTTT
TRBV24-1	-	-	TRBJ1-3	CATSDPRVPLDTIYF	TGTGCCACCAGTGATCCTCGGGTCCCGTTGGACACCATATATTTT
TRBV6-5	few	-	TRBJ1-1	CASRSGLNTEAFF	TGTGCCAGCAGGAGCGGTTTGAACACTGAAGCTTTCTTT
TRBV3-1/TRBV3-2	-	TRBD1	TRBJ2-5	CASRHRGRETQYF	TGTGCCAGCAGACACAGGGGGCGAGAGACCCAGTACTTC
TRBV9	-	TRBD2	TRBJ2-1	CASSTSGLSYNEQFF	TGTGCCAGCAGCACTAGCGGGTTGTCCTACAATGAGCAGTTCTTC
TRBV28	few	-	TRBJ2-7	CASSLAGPYEQYF	TGTGCCAGCAGTTTAGCAGGGCCCTACGAGCAGTACTTC